This T cell receptor beta chain was captured by sequencing in a study of blood T cell repertoires in COVID-19 (dated by TCRdb to between 2020 and 2021). About the full investigation: Collaborator samples came from the United States, Italy and Spain and covered acute and convalescent phases of COVID-19. Where HLA class I and class II types were available, the types were taken from metadata supplied by the sample provider, not from assay-based typing. The dataset comprised deeply sampled blood TCRbeta repertoires from subjects exposed to, actively infected with, or recovered from COVID-19. Sample metadata almost always included a de-identified subject ID, COVID-19 status, age in years and sex. The repertoires were released in a freely available public database meant as a resource for research on the immune response to SARS-CoV-2. The prospective study material was composed of cDNA or gDNA derived from T cells, B-cell-depleted T cells, or PBMCs. Samples came from the ongoing ImmuneRACE study (first 160 participants) plus 1,254 subjects from 6 global collaborators.

Each collaborating institution followed its own protocols to collect whole blood in K2EDTA tubes. For TCRbeta analysis, collaborators shipped samples in one of three forms: frozen whole blood, isolated PBMCs, or DNA extracted from either of those sample types. The immunoSEQ Assay, a bias-controlled multiplex PCR, was used to amplify TCRbeta CDR3 regions from genomic DNA. In the original analysis: The number of nucleated cells in each sample was estimated from the amplification of reference gene primers within the assay. To quantify the absolute abundance of each unique TCRbeta CDR3 rearrangement, sequence reads were collapsed and filtered. Productive Simpson clonality was computed per sample as the square root of Simpson's diversity index over productive rearrangements. The clones in this table, taken by TCRdb from immuneACCESS, are in-frame only. Not every clone is retained; where verified, under half of the shortfall comes from an unresolved V gene, and the cause of the rest is unknown. Clonal size and the V and J genes are those of that table, whereas D and trimming came from the DNA. Within this sample are about 99,000 clones, with 79% of them counted one time only. 15% to 20% of the sample comes from the top ten.

Points on this clone: Its antigen remains unidentified. No base qualities exist here, and no much larger clone lies one base off it.

Paper-wide results and their limitations: Clinical and demographic metadata were provided uncurated, with the amount varying by source and participant.

V is pruned by 4 bases and J by 5 bases, leaving 4 bases of the junction without a gene match. Measured from the cysteine to the phenylalanine, the CDR3 is 15 residues long. Only the CDR3 part of the read is kept: 45 bases, read in frame from the first base. CDR1 and CDR2 are drawn from the germline V gene: SGHDN, FVKESK. The chain employs TRBV14 and TRBJ2-6; 8 of the junction bases match TRBD1. The source material was peripheral blood. This TCR came from a woman aged 80 or over with active or convalescent COVID-19. The CDR3 sequence is CASSPRTGRANVLTF. In nucleotides, the sequence is TGTGCCAGCAGCCCGCGGACAGGGCGGGCCAACGTCCTGACTTTC. Supplemented by the reference TRBV14 and TRBJ2-6 proteins around the CDR3, the complete variable domain is EAGVTQFPSHSVIEKGQTVTLRCDPISGHDNLYWYRRVMGKEIKFLLHFVKESKQDESGMPNNRFLAERTGGTYSTLKVQPAELEDSGVYFCASSPRTGRANVLTFGAGSRLTVL.